What follows are 16 T cell receptor beta chains derived from one specimen sequenced in a study of beta chain features in type 1 diabetes. The isolated RNA, all of it, was reverse transcribed, so expressed TCRB transcripts were what got sequenced. Some clones are missing from TCRdb's copy, which holds only in-frame ones; the method was immunoSEQ multiplex PCR. This sample carries roughly 25,000 clones, approximately 74% of them seen once, and the ten largest clones take about 2.2%. The sample comprised Tregs from blood. These receptors came from a woman between 40 and 55 years old in good health.

CDR3 sequence: CAGGRGIYGYTF. The CDR3 nucleotides are TGTGCCGGGGGTAGGGGGATCTATGGCTACACCTTC. The rearrangement uses TRBV6-1 and TRBJ1-2, with D tentatively TRBD1 (6 bases). The CDR3 extends over 12 amino acids. Germline V lookup: CDR1 MNHNS, CDR2 SASEGT. The V end lost 11 bases, the J end lost 4 bases, and 14 bases lay between the germline ends.

The V gene is TRBV6-6, the J gene TRBJ1-1; TRBD1 matches at 10 bases. The junction had 3 bases not matched to a gene; V was cut back by 5 bases and J by 3 bases. The germline V gene encodes CDR1 MNHNY and CDR2 SVGAGI (reference sequence). This CDR3 comprises 14 residues. The DNA for the CDR3 is TGTGCCAGCAGTAGACAGGGGGCGGACACTGAAGCTTTCTTT. It is translated as CASSRQGADTEAFF.

The J gene is TRBJ1-2, the V gene TRBV10-1; D call uncertain. The length of the CDR3 is 13 residues. Looked up from germline, CDR1 is WNHNN and CDR2 is SYGVQD (reference sequence). The V and J ends lost 6 bases and 3 bases respectively, with 11 bases between them. In nucleotides, the CDR3 is TGCGCCAGCAGCGTCGGGAGGGACTATGGCTACACCTTC. Translated: CASSVGRDYGYTF.

V and J are TRBV10-3 and TRBJ2-6; 9 bases map to TRBD1. The CDR3 sequence is 17 residues long. V was clipped by 8 bases and J by 1 base; unmatched bases: 9. Germline CDR1 is ENHRY and CDR2 is SYGVKD. In nucleotides, the CDR3 is TGTGCCATCGGATTGGACAGGGGTATGTCTGGGGCCAACGTCCTGACTTTC. Amino acid sequence: CAIGLDRGMSGANVLTF.

The chain couples TRBV7-9 to TRBJ1-6, with D possibly TRBD1 on 5 matching bases. Germline-derived CDR1 and CDR2 are SEHNR and FQNEAQ (reference sequence). The V and J ends lost 4 bases and 6 bases respectively, with 10 bases between them. The CDR3 covers 14 residues. CDR3 nucleotide sequence: TGTGCCAGCAGCTGGCAGGGCTCTAATTCACCCCTCCACTTT. This gives the protein CASSWQGSNSPLHF.

This clone was observed a few times. The V call is TRBV6-1, the J call TRBJ1-1; 7 bases line up with TRBD1. This CDR3 is 13 amino acids long. The germline CDR1 and CDR2 sequences are MNHNS and SASEGT. Germline trimming cut 2 bases from V and 8 bases from J; bases unmatched to any gene: 5. The chain's CDR3 is CASSESGRGEAFF. CDR3 bases: TGTGCCAGCAGTGAATCGGGCAGGGGGGAAGCTTTCTTT.

The J gene is TRBJ2-3, the V gene TRBV11-2; D is perhaps TRBD2 (6 bases). With 5 bases removed from V and 0 bases from J, the gap between germline ends came to 12 bases. Germline V lookup: CDR1 SGHAT, CDR2 FQNNGV. The CDR3 runs to 15 residues. The CDR3 nucleotides read TGTGCCAGCAGCCCCCTCGGGACTAGCACAGATACGCAGTATTTT. Amino acids: CASSPLGTSTDTQYF.

V is TRBV7-9 and J is TRBJ2-5; D perhaps matches TRBD1 (6 bases). The CDR3 extends over 15 amino acids. Germline V gene lookup returns CDR1 SEHNR and CDR2 FQNEAQ (reference sequence). With 1 base removed from V and 2 bases from J, the gap between germline ends came to 11 bases. The chain's CDR3 is CASSLVAQGQETQYF. The CDR3 DNA is TGTGCCAGCAGCTTAGTAGCCCAGGGGCAAGAGACCCAGTACTTC.

Here the CDR3 reads CASSYFSAGVQETQYF. The CDR3 DNA is TGTGCCAGCAGCTATTTCTCGGCGGGGGTCCAAGAGACCCAGTACTTC. The gene calls are TRBV9 and TRBJ2-5; 7 bases align to TRBD2. The CDR3 is made up of 16 amino acids. Germline V gene data show CDR1 as SGDLS and CDR2 as YYNGEE. Trimming cost V 4 bases and J 1 base; bases outside gene matches: 10.

This rearrangement joins TRBV4-3 to TRBJ2-2; maybe TRBD1 (6 bases). The CDR3 covers 14 residues. Germline CDR1 is LGHNA and CDR2 is YSLEER. Between the trimmed V and J ends, which lost 5 bases and 7 bases, there was a span of 14 bases. CDR3: CASSVGAGLGELFF. DNA for the CDR3: TGCGCCAGCAGCGTGGGGGCCGGCCTCGGGGAGCTGTTTTTT.

The chain carries TRBV10-2 and TRBJ2-2, with 14 positions matching TRBD2. V shed 7 bases, J shed 9 bases, and the junction held 10 bases outside the gene matches. The CDR3 totals 16 residues. The V gene's germline CDR1 is WSHSY and CDR2 SAAADI. CDR3 region: CASTPGTSGGSRELFF. The DNA for the CDR3 is TGCGCCAGCACCCCTGGGACTAGCGGGGGATCGAGGGAGCTGTTTTTT.

This clone has only one observation. The genes are TRBV10-2 and TRBJ2-7; 7 bases agree with TRBD2. Germline V gene sequence: CDR1 WSHSY, CDR2 SAAADI. Trimming at V came to 7 bases and at J to 6 bases, leaving 12 bases not matched to a gene. This CDR3 has 14 residues. This CDR3 is CASIQGRVDGEQYF. CDR3 sequence (DNA): TGCGCCAGCATCCAAGGGAGGGTCGACGGCGAGCAGTACTTC.

This chain joins TRBV5-1 and TRBJ2-2; D remains ambiguous. With 0 bases removed from V and 0 bases from J, the gap between germline ends came to 6 bases. This CDR3 region has 15 residues. CDR1 is SGHRS, CDR2 YFSETQ, per germline. CDR3 DNA sequence: TGCGCCAGCAGCTTGGATGCGGCGAACACCGGGGAGCTGTTTTTT. It translates to CASSLDAANTGELFF.

CDR3 residues: CASSLRVGSGLSYEQYF. As DNA, the CDR3 is TGTGCCAGCAGTTTGCGTGTCGGTTCAGGACTCTCCTACGAGCAGTACTTC. This rearrangement joins TRBV27 to TRBJ2-7, with D perhaps matching TRBD2 (5 bases). Trimming pared 3 bases from V and 0 bases from J, leaving 18 bases between. CDR3 size: 17 residues. Germline V lookup: CDR1 MNHEY, CDR2 SMNVEV (reference sequence).

The V call is TRBV7-9, the J call TRBJ1-6; no clear D. Trimming stripped 2 bases from V and 0 bases from J, with 8 bases between. Germline V gene data show CDR1 as SEHNR and CDR2 as FQNEAQ (reference sequence). The CDR3 sequence is 16 residues long. CDR3 residues: CASSLWRNSYNSPLHF. Here the CDR3 DNA reads TGTGCCAGCAGCTTATGGAGGAACTCCTATAATTCACCCCTCCACTTT.

This clone was seen a few times. This chain links TRBV6-1 with TRBJ2-7, with 10 positions matching TRBD2. The germline gives CDR1 MNHNS, CDR2 SASEGT. The CDR3 totals 13 residues. V shed 11 bases and J 3 bases; nucleotides not matched to a gene: 7. The CDR3 loop reads CAAALAGVYEQYF. The CDR3, as DNA: TGTGCCGCGGCCCTAGCGGGGGTCTACGAGCAGTACTTC.